The clone carrying this T cell receptor (beta chain) occurred many times. The target antigen is unknown. With 8 bases removed from V and 3 bases from J, the gap between germline ends came to 16 bases. This CDR3 region has 13 residues. Germline loops: CDR1 SQVTM, CDR2 ANQGSEA. Time point given: patch test 1, 2 weeks after DPC sensitization. Treatment reported: therapeutic diphenylcyclopropenone sensitization with weekly scalp DPC. Ahead of each patch test application, blood was drawn. Via MiXCR, TCRdb re-called the RACE reads, giving one row per CDR3 protein. The sample has tens of thousands of distinct CDR3 sequences, roughly a tenth seen once. This sample is part of a study of human T cells and chemical hapten exposure. Across the study: Across the whole study, which lasted about 6 months, patients were given diphenylcyclopropenone on the scalp once a week.

Broader study findings: The formation of large CDR3 similarity clusters by expanded TCRs significantly exceeded that of controls.

The sequence was obtained from a woman in her thirties or forties with alopecia areata. Some clones in this sample may be carry-over from other donors' samples. Sequences were derived from whole blood, sampled in connection with sensitization to the hapten diphenylcyclopropenone (DPC). This chain uses TRBV29-1 with TRBJ1-1; D is possibly TRBD1 (6 bases). For the CDR3, the DNA is TGCAGCTTCCGCAGGGGTCTGGACACTGAAGCTTTCTTT. Its translation: CSFRRGLDTEAFF.